These T cell receptor beta chains were read from a single sample in a study of CD8+CD57+ T cells in acquired aplastic anemia. Each CDR3 protein is one row after TCRdb ran MiXCR on the reads. The sample has some 190,000 distinct CDR3 sequences, around half seen once. The sample taken for sequencing was sorted CD4+, CD8+, or CD8+CD57+ T cells (not recorded which) from PBMCs. The receptors shown here come from a human donor in good health. The conserved cysteine and the conserved F or W are not part of the CDR3 here. Clone size is given for some rows only: seen once, a few or many times, or a class if the clone is expanded.

TRBV20-1	.	TRBJ2-1	GAREGSGSSYNEQF
TRBV15	.	TRBJ2-1	ATSSNSVGRGF
TRBV19	.	TRBJ2-1	ASSILREGPREQF
TRBV19	many	TRBJ2-5	ASSPDSFGGETQY
TRBV19	many	TRBJ2-1	ASSKEPGNNEQF
TRBV10-3	.	TRBJ2-3	AISDGGSSTDTQY
TRBV20-1	.	TRBJ2-3	SMDGTDTQY
TRBV2	.	TRBJ1-2	ASSELTASYGYT
TRBV10-2	many	TRBJ1-5	ASSEPATGNLPQH
TRBV20-1	many	TRBJ1-1	SARQGQMNTEAF
TRBV20-1	many	TRBJ2-1	SARRRGDEQF
TRBV2	.	TRBJ1-6	ASRAGSRPLH
TRBV20-1	.	TRBJ2-7	SARGGQDYEQY
TRBV19	many	TRBJ2-1	ASSPARGGNEQF
TRBV6-1	few	TRBJ2-5	ASRGLAEQETQY
TRBV7-2	.	TRBJ1-2	ASSLRTGQLTYGYT
TRBV24-1	many	TRBJ2-3	ATSDSVTGFSDTQY
TRBV5-4	many	TRBJ2-6	ASRPPTGANVLT
TRBV24-1	once	TRBJ2-3	ATSDLPADTQY
TRBV5-1	.	TRBJ2-7	ASSSLRDKFGDYEQY
TRBV27	.	TRBJ1-1	ASSGRTGRMNTEAF
TRBV10-3	.	TRBJ1-1	AIGQGMMNTEAF
TRBV7-3	many	TRBJ1-6	ASSLGQGSSPLH
TRBV5-5	many	TRBJ1-5	ASSSGAGGLGKPQH
TRBV27	many	TRBJ2-7	ASSRGAGVSYEQY
TRBV25-1	.	TRBJ2-7	ASSAKTGGWNTGLYEQY
TRBV28	few	TRBJ2-3	ASRSGGATDTQY
TRBV11-3	many	TRBJ2-5	ASSLDRPSETQY
TRBV11-2	many	TRBJ2-1	ASSLFPLADYNEQF
TRBV5-6	few	TRBJ2-3	ASSYGLAGGFSTDTPY
TRBV5-1	many	TRBJ1-4	ASSLISGPSNEKLF
TRBV10-2	many	TRBJ2-7	ASSRDRNYEQY
TRBV3-1	few	TRBJ2-1	ASSPTGGSYNEQF
TRBV12-3/TRBV12-4	.	TRBJ2-7	ASSTQQGHEQY
TRBV12-5	many	TRBJ1-2	ASGDQGRNYGYT
TRBV18	few	TRBJ2-5	ASSGTREETQY
TRBV19	.	TRBJ2-1	ASTLRGGNEQF
TRBV7-2	.	TRBJ2-5	ASSQGQGARETQY
TRBV4-3	many	TRBJ2-7	ASSQGGGQYEQY
TRBV6-5	many	TRBJ1-2	ASSYAGGGYT
TRBV16	.	TRBJ1-2	ASSQGQGGGYT
TRBV7-6	.	TRBJ2-7	ASSSPAYEQY
TRBV5-4	.	TRBJ1-6	ASSPWTGGGSPLH
TRBV5-6	many	TRBJ1-2	ASSLFQGRGYGYT
TRBV30	.	TRBJ2-6	AWSHPGLAGVSGANVLT